What follows are 15 T cell receptor beta chains derived from one specimen sequenced in a study of T-cell reconstitution after alpha-beta-depleted transplantation in children. This sample's TCRbeta library carried unique molecular identifier barcodes. Each CDR3 protein gets one entry after TCRdb re-called the PCR reads with MiXCR. The sample lists 260,000 or so distinct CDR3 sequences, 12% occurring once. Sequenced material: PBMCs from the stem cell graft donor, taken from the stem cell graft. These receptors all stem from a human donor who donated a stem cell graft to a child with acute lymphoblastic leukemia.

The chain couples TRBV6-1 to TRBJ1-2, with 7 positions matching TRBD1. CDR3 length equals 13 residues. V shed 6 bases, J shed 4 bases, and the junction held 5 bases outside the gene matches. Germline CDR1 and CDR2: MNHNS and SASEGT. The CDR3 protein is CASRGAGGYGYTF. The CDR3, as DNA: TGTGCCAGCAGGGGTGCAGGGGGCTATGGCTACACCTTC.

This clonotype was seen at least ten times. The V gene is TRBV4-3, the J gene TRBJ1-2; tentatively, D is TRBD1 (6 bases). Germline lookup yields CDR1 LGHNA and CDR2 YSLEER. V gave up 0 bases and J gave up 4 bases, with 12 bases separating them. This CDR3 has 15 residues. CDR3 nucleotide sequence: TGCGCCAGCAGCCAAGATGGGGGCAGGAGCTATGGCTACACCTTC. This translates into CASSQDGGRSYGYTF.

The rearrangement links TRBV23-1 to TRBJ2-3; D is undetermined. TRBV23-1 is an ORF, and what it does is uncertain. CDR3 length: 16 residues. The V end was cut by 3 bases, the J end by 2 bases, with 15 bases between. CDR3: CASSHLDAGPTDTQYF. In DNA form, the CDR3 reads TGCGCCAGCAGTCACCTCGACGCAGGACCCACAGATACGCAGTATTTT.

This clonotype was picked up many times. The V gene is TRBV12-3 or TRBV12-4, the J gene TRBJ2-4; D is unclear. The germline V and J ends were trimmed by 5 bases and 0 bases, with 8 bases remaining between them. The CDR3 is made up of 14 amino acids. CDR3 amino acids: CASSRNLAKNIQYF. The DNA for the CDR3 is TGTGCCAGCAGTAGAAATCTAGCCAAAAACATTCAGTACTTC.

The genes are TRBV28 and TRBJ2-1; TRBD2 matches at 9 bases. CDR3 length: 15 amino acids. CDR1 and CDR2 (germline): MDHEN, SYDVKM. V was pared by 6 bases and J by 7 bases, with 10 bases of the junction left unmatched. CDR3 amino acids: CASSLAGLARNEQFF. The CDR3 DNA reads as TGTGCCAGCAGCCTTGCCGGACTAGCGAGGAATGAGCAGTTCTTC.

This clonotype has a count of ten or more. The CDR3 sequence is CASSLTGAVTEAFF. CDR3 DNA sequence: TGCGCCAGCAGCCTAACAGGGGCGGTTACTGAAGCTTTCTTT. This chain connects TRBV5-1 to TRBJ1-1; 7 nucleotides align to TRBD1. Germline CDR1 SGHRS, CDR2 YFSETQ. The CDR3 runs 14 residues. The ends lost 4 bases at V and 5 bases at J; junction bases unmatched: 8.

This clonotype showed up many times. The chain combines TRBV5-6 with TRBJ2-7; D is unclear. The V end lost 7 bases, the J end lost 3 bases, and 5 bases lay between the germline ends. The CDR3 has 10 amino acids. The germline CDR1 and CDR2 sequences are SGHDT and YYEEEE. Here the CDR3 reads CASGRYEQYF. The CDR3 region has the DNA TGTGCCAGCGGCCGCTACGAGCAGTACTTC.

This clonotype was observed many times. This chain uses TRBV24-1 with TRBJ2-5, with D possibly TRBD2 on 6 matching bases. V lost 5 bases to trimming and J lost 5 bases, with 14 bases between them. The CDR3 spans 14 residues. CDR1 is KGHDR and CDR2 is SFDVKD in the germline V gene. This CDR3 reads CATSGISGVETQYF. The CDR3 nucleotides read TGTGCCACCAGTGGGATATCGGGAGTCGAGACCCAGTACTTC.

This clonotype showed up many times. The chain couples TRBV5-6 to TRBJ2-6; D not resolved. Trimming took off 2 bases at V and 0 bases at J, with 15 bases between the two ends. Looked up from germline, CDR1 is SGHDT and CDR2 is YYEEEE. The CDR3 length is 18 residues. Here the CDR3 DNA reads TGTGCCAGCAGCTTACCCCTGACACTACTCTCTGGGGCCAACGTCCTGACTTTC. Its translation is CASSLPLTLLSGANVLTF.

This clonotype was seen ten or more times. The genes are TRBV12-3 or TRBV12-4 and TRBJ1-4; a possible D gene is TRBD1 (5 bases). The V gene lost 6 bases and the J gene lost 5 bases, with 13 bases spanning the gap. CDR3 length: 14 amino acids. Here the CDR3 reads CASRGVSTNEKLFF. The CDR3 bases are TGTGCCAGCAGGGGGGTCTCCACCAATGAAAAACTGTTTTTT.

This clonotype was counted ten times or more. The chain carries TRBV28 and TRBJ2-7; 8 bases map to TRBD2. With 8 bases clipped from V and 7 bases from J, the junction kept 10 bases outside the gene matches. The CDR3 has 13 residues. CDR1 and CDR2 (germline): MDHEN, SYDVKM. CDR3 nucleotides: TGTGCCAGCCTGATGGCGGGGGGTGGAGAGCAGTACTTC. Its translation: CASLMAGGGEQYF.

About this clonotype itself: It may be a read error: a sequence one base away is much more abundant. The chain uses TRBV5-1 and TRBJ1-2, with a tentative D call TRBD1 (6 bases). Trimming took off 1 base at V and 6 bases at J, with 13 bases between the two ends. CDR1 is SGHRS, CDR2 YFSETQ, per germline. This CDR3 is built from 14 residues. This CDR3 reads CASSLTQGGNGYTF. The CDR3 DNA is TGCGCCAGCAGCTTGACACAGGGAGGTAATGGCTACACCTTC.

The sample holds many counts of this clonotype. This rearrangement joins TRBV29-1 to TRBJ2-7; 10 nucleotides align to TRBD1. CDR3 length equals 13 residues. Losses at the gene ends were 2 bases for V and 5 bases for J; bases not matched to a gene: 3. Germline V gene data show CDR1 as SQVTM and CDR2 as ANQGSEA. The CDR3 spells CSVETGQGNEQYF. DNA for the CDR3: TGCAGCGTTGAAACGGGACAGGGGAACGAGCAGTACTTC.

This clonotype was seen repeatedly, ten times or more. CDR3 nucleotide sequence: TGTGCCAGCTCCGACCGATTCACAGATACGCAGTATTTT. This sequence encodes CASSDRFTDTQYF. V gene TRBV2 combines with J gene TRBJ2-3; no clear D gene. CDR1 and CDR2 (germline): SNHLY, FYNNEI. V shed 8 bases and J shed 2 bases, with 11 bases lying between them. CDR3 length: 13 amino acids.

Ten or more counts support this clonotype. The rearrangement joins TRBV20-1 to TRBJ1-2, with no clear D. Trimming pared 3 bases from V and 7 bases from J, leaving 9 bases between. Germline V gene data show CDR1 as DFQATT and CDR2 as SNEGSKA (reference sequence). The CDR3 contains 11 residues. The CDR3 region is CSARLGAGYTF. The CDR3 DNA reads as TGCAGTGCTAGGTTGGGAGCTGGCTACACCTTC.